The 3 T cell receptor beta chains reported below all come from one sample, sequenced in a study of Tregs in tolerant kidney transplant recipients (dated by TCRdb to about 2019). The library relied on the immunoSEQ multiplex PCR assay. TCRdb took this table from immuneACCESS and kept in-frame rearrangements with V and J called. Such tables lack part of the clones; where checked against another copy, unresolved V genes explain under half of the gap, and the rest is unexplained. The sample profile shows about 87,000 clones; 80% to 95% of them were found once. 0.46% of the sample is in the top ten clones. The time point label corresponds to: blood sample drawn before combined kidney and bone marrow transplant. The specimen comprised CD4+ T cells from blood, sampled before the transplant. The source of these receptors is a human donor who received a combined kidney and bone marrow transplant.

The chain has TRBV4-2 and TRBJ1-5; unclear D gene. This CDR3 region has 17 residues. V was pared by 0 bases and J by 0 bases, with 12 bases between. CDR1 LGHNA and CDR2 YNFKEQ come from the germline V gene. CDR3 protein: CASSQDATAYSNQPQHF. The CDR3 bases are TGTGCCAGCAGCCAAGATGCCACAGCTTATAGCAATCAGCCCCAGCATTTT.

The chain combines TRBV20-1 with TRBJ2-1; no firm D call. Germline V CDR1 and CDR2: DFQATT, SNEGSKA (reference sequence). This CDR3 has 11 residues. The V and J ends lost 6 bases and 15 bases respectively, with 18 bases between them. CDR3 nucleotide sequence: TGCAGTGCCCCGAGGTCGATCTGGTTGTTCTTC. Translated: CSAPRSIWLFF.

CDR3 sequence (DNA): TGTGCCAGCACGGGACAGGGAGAGACCCAGTACTTC. This sequence encodes CASTGQGETQYF. V is TRBV25-1 and J is TRBJ2-5; 9 nucleotides align to TRBD1. The germline CDR1 and CDR2 sequences are MGHDK and SYGVNS. The CDR3 totals 12 residues. The ends lost 7 bases at V and 4 bases at J; junction bases unmatched: 1.